A selection of T cell receptor beta chains follows, all from one sample in a study of technical replicates of blood from four donors. This table comes from immunoSEQ multiplex PCR, and its TCRdb copy is limited to in-frame clones, with some not included. The profile covers around 57,000 clones, with almost 97% appearing a single time and about 0.19% taken by the ten largest. The sequenced sample consisted of T cells isolated from PBMCs. All receptors come from a human donor in good health. Each CDR3 is given with its conserved first and last residue. The D gene is left open where the match is weak. Size is stated for part of the rows, as once, few or many counts, or as a class when the clone is expanded.

TRBJ2-5 | 15 | . | TRBV9 | . | TGTGCCAGCAGCGAAAGACCGGGGGACCAAGAGACCCAGTACTTC | CASSERPGDQETQYF
TRBJ2-3 | 18 | once | TRBV5-1 | . | TGCGCCAGCAGCTTGTCCCTTCGAAAGGGGTTTTCTCCAGATACGCAGTATTTT | CASSLSLRKGFSPDTQYF
TRBJ2-3 | 17 | . | TRBV11-2 | . | TGTGCCAGCACACTCCCCACTTGTGCGCTTAGCACAGATACGCAGTATTTT | CASTLPTCALSTDTQYF
TRBJ2-7 | 14 | . | TRBV7-9 | . | TGTGCCAGCAGCTTCTCCGGGACTCTCTACGAGCAGTACTTC | CASSFSGTLYEQYF
TRBJ1-2 | 13 | . | TRBV29-1 | TRBD1 | TGCAGCGTTGTACAGGGGGCAGGCTATGGCTACACCTTC | CSVVQGAGYGYTF
TRBJ2-5 | 18 | . | TRBV9 | TRBD2 | TGTGCCAGCAGCCAGGGACTAGCGGGGGACCTCCCCCAAGAGACCCAGTACTTC | CASSQGLAGDLPQETQYF
TRBJ2-7 | 13 | . | TRBV29-1 | TRBD2 | TGCAGCGTTGAAGGGGGGGGGTTAAACGAGCAGTACTTC | CSVEGGGLNEQYF
TRBJ2-7 | 15 | . | TRBV7-9 | TRBD1 | TGTGCCAGCAGCTGGGTTTCGGGACAGGGCCACGAGCAGTACTTC | CASSWVSGQGHEQYF
TRBJ1-5 | 12 | . | TRBV19 | . | TGTGCCAGTAACAACAGGAGACAGCCCCAGCATTTT | CASNNRRQPQHF
TRBJ1-5 | 15 | . | TRBV9 | TRBD1 | TGTGCCAGCAGCGTAGCCCCGGACAGGCGTCAGCCCCAGCATTTT | CASSVAPDRRQPQHF
TRBJ2-7 | 14 | . | TRBV15 | TRBD1 | TGTGCCACCAGCAGAGAGGGACAGGTCAACGAGCAGTACTTC | CATSREGQVNEQYF
TRBJ1-5 | 14 | . | TRBV5-6 | TRBD1 | TGTGCCAGCAGCTTGGGGGACAGGGGCCAGCCCCAGCATTTT | CASSLGDRGQPQHF
TRBJ2-6 | 16 | . | TRBV5-1 | . | TGCGCCAGCAGCTTAAAGCTTAACTCTGGGGCCAACGTCCTGACTTTC | CASSLKLNSGANVLTF
TRBJ2-4 | 15 | . | TRBV2 | . | TGTGCCAGCACCCTGAGGACACCCGGCTCAAACATTCAGTACTTC | CASTLRTPGSNIQYF
TRBJ2-7 | 13 | . | TRBV28 | TRBD2 | TGTGCCAGCAGTTTAGCGGGGGGCTACGAGCAGTACTTC | CASSLAGGYEQYF
TRBJ1-2 | 11 | few | TRBV20-1 | . | TGCAGTGCTCCTGTTGACTATGGCTACACCTTC | CSAPVDYGYTF
TRBJ1-2 | 14 | . | TRBV2 | . | TGTGCCAGCAGCGGTGGGACAAGCAACTATGGCTACACCTTC | CASSGGTSNYGYTF
TRBJ2-5 | 14 | . | TRBV6-5 | . | TGTGCCACTACAGCACAGGGTTATCAAGAGACCCAGTACTTC | CATTAQGYQETQYF
TRBJ1-2 | 17 | . | TRBV7-8 | . | TGTGCCAGCAGCTTTTCGAGGACAGATTTTAGCCTCTATGGCTACACCTTC | CASSFSRTDFSLYGYTF
TRBJ1-3 | 12 | . | TRBV7-9 | . | TGTGTAGGTGGGGCCTCTGGAAACACCATATATTTT | CVGGASGNTIYF
TRBJ2-5 | 16 | . | TRBV15 | TRBD1 | TGTGCCACCAGCGGAAATTTACAGGGGTGGGGAGAGACCCAGTACTTC | CATSGNLQGWGETQYF
TRBJ2-5 | 18 | . | TRBV9 | TRBD1 | TGTGCCACCACTTCCAGTCGGGACAGGGAGAAAGAGAGGGAGACCCAGTACTTC | CATTSSRDREKERETQYF
TRBJ1-5 | 15 | once | TRBV4-2 | . | TGTGCCAGCAGCCAAGATACCAGGGCTGGTCAGCCCCAGCATTTT | CASSQDTRAGQPQHF
TRBJ2-1 | 15 | . | TRBV5-1 | . | TGCGCCAGCAGCTTGGATTCCAGCTCCTACAATGAGCAGTTCTTC | CASSLDSSSYNEQFF
TRBJ2-1 | 15 | . | TRBV10-2 | TRBD2 | TGCGCCAGCAGGGGAGCGGGAAACACCTACAATGAGCAGTTCTTC | CASRGAGNTYNEQFF
TRBJ2-7 | 16 | . | TRBV28 | TRBD1 | TGTGCCAGCCATAGATCTTCCGGGACAGAGTCCTACGAGCAGTACTTC | CASHRSSGTESYEQYF
TRBJ2-1 | 18 | . | TRBV4-2 | TRBD2 | TGTGCCAGCAGCCAAGATTTTGGGACTAGCGGTCCTTACAATGAGCAGTTCTTC | CASSQDFGTSGPYNEQFF
TRBJ2-7 | 16 | . | TRBV7-8 | . | TGTGCCAGCAGCTTAGTTGGCAGGGGCATAGCCTACGAGCAGTACTTC | CASSLVGRGIAYEQYF
TRBJ1-2 | 17 | . | TRBV10-3 | TRBD1 | TGTGCCATCAGTGATCCCGGGACAGGGGGTAGTAACTATGGCTACACCTTC | CAISDPGTGGSNYGYTF
TRBJ1-1 | 14 | . | TRBV29-1 | . | TGCAGCGTTGAAGGCTGGCGGCGTTCGACTGAAGCTTTCTTT | CSVEGWRRSTEAFF
TRBJ2-4 | 16 | . | TRBV7-6 | . | TGTGCCAGCAGCTTAGAGGACGGGGGGCCGAAAAACATTCAGTACTTC | CASSLEDGGPKNIQYF
TRBJ2-3 | 15 | . | TRBV28 | TRBD2 | TGTGCCAGCAGTGGACTAGCGGGCCGCACAGATACGCAGTATTTT | CASSGLAGRTDTQYF
TRBJ2-7 | 14 | . | TRBV5-5 | TRBD1 | TGTGCCAGCAGCCCTGGACAGGGGGCAGGCGAGCAGTACTTC | CASSPGQGAGEQYF
TRBJ2-2 | 16 | . | TRBV7-9 | . | TGTGCCAGCAGCTCCCTCGGCCAGGGTAACACCGGGGAGCTGTTTTTT | CASSSLGQGNTGELFF
TRBJ2-2 | 17 | . | TRBV5-4 | . | TGTGCCAGCAGCCCTAATCTAGCGATGTTTGTCACCGGGGAGCTGTTTTTT | CASSPNLAMFVTGELFF
TRBJ2-7 | 14 | . | TRBV11-2 | TRBD1 | TGTGCCAGCAGCTCCGGGACAGTAGAATACGAGCAGTACTTC | CASSSGTVEYEQYF
TRBJ2-3 | 14 | . | TRBV7-8 | . | TGTGCCAGCAGCCCCCGGGACTTTTCAGATACGCAGTATTTT | CASSPRDFSDTQYF
TRBJ2-5 | 14 | . | TRBV5-1 | . | TGCGCCAGCAGCTTGGCTTTCGCGGAGGAGACCCAGTACTTC | CASSLAFAEETQYF
TRBJ2-1 | 12 | . | TRBV25-1 | . | TGTGCCAGCAGCGATATTACGCCCGAGCGGTTCTTC | CASSDITPERFF
TRBJ2-5 | 13 | . | TRBV5-1 | TRBD2 | TGCGCCAGCAGCTTGTACGGGGGGGAGACCCAGTACTTC | CASSLYGGETQYF